This TCR beta chain is from a study of blood T cell repertoires in COVID-19. Study context: Sites in the United States, Italy and Spain provided acute and convalescent COVID-19 samples. T cells, B-cell-depleted T cells, or PBMCs supplied cDNA or gDNA.

In the authors' methods: Estimation of nucleated cell counts relied on the amplification of reference gene primers. Method: immunoSEQ multiplex PCR; TCRdb's copy keeps in-frame clones and lacks some. The DNA gave D and trimming, while V, J and clone size come from that table. The sample carries about 240,000 clones, around 83% recorded once. Trimming stripped 6 bases from V and 5 bases from J, with 16 bases between. This CDR3 is built from 14 residues. CDR1 MNHEY and CDR2 SMNVEV come from the germline V gene (reference sequence). The sequencing sample was made of peripheral blood. The V call is TRBV27, the J call TRBJ2-5; D is undetermined. The source is a woman aged 55-75 years with active or convalescent COVID-19. CDR3 coding DNA: TGTGCCAGCAGCTTGTGGGCCCGTGGCGAGACCCAGTACTTC. Its translation is CASSLWARGETQYF.